A single sample gave rise to the 27 T cell receptor beta chains below, sequenced in a study of shared clonotypes between healthy human individuals. Sequencing was performed with immunoSEQ multiplex PCR; in TCRdb, only in-frame clones are kept and a portion is missing. Seen here are roughly 2 million clones, nearly 97% observed once, and the top ten hold 0.1% to 0.15%. Sequenced sample: naive CD4+ T cells sorted from blood. The subset: CD45RA+ positively selected. The receptors derive from a young man in good health.

This clone showed up just once. The genes are TRBV4-1 and TRBJ2-7; 9 bases agree with TRBD2. CDR1 and CDR2 (germline): MGHRA, YSYEKL. V trimming: 2 bases; J trimming: 3 bases; junction bases outside the gene matches: 2. CDR3 length: 14 amino acids. CDR3 in amino acids: CASSQLAGVYEQYF. The CDR3 DNA is TGCGCCAGCAGCCAATTAGCGGGGGTCTACGAGCAGTACTTC.

This sequence joins TRBV19 and TRBJ1-5; D is uncertain. Germline-derived CDR1 and CDR2 are LNHDA and SQIVND (reference sequence). Deletions cut 11 bases from V and 5 bases from J, with 7 bases between. CDR3 length: 10 amino acids. The CDR3 nucleotides are TGTGCCGATCATGATCAGCCCCAGCATTTT. Translation gives CADHDQPQHF.

This chain links TRBV19 with TRBJ1-5; D is ambiguous. There are 16 residues in the CDR3. The V gene lost 3 bases and the J gene lost 0 bases, with 12 bases spanning the gap. The germline V gene has CDR1 LNHDA and CDR2 SQIVND (reference sequence). CDR3: CASSITAVGSNQPQHF. The DNA of the CDR3 is TGTGCCAGTAGTATTACAGCGGTGGGTAGCAATCAGCCCCAGCATTTT.

The chain has TRBV25-1 and TRBJ2-7, with D uncertain. CDR3 size: 15 residues. The ends were cut back, 6 bases at V and 1 base at J, with 16 bases in the middle. The V gene's germline CDR1 is MGHDK and CDR2 SYGVNS. The CDR3: CASSPGVVVSYEQYF. The CDR3 DNA sequence: TGTGCCAGCAGCCCCGGCGTAGTGGTTTCCTACGAGCAGTACTTC.

The chain uses TRBV6-5 and TRBJ1-1; D is unclear. Trimming removed 5 bases from V and 7 bases from J, with 14 bases in between. CDR1 is MNHEY, CDR2 SVGAGI, per germline. This CDR3 has 13 residues. The CDR3 is CASSRPAGVEAFF. The CDR3 DNA reads TGTGCCAGCAGTCGACCGGCCGGGGTTGAAGCTTTCTTT.

Comment on this clone: Other DNA sequences in this specimen translate into the identical CDR3. The chain couples TRBV18 to TRBJ2-1, with no clear D. With 1 base removed from V and 2 bases from J, the gap between germline ends came to 6 bases. The V gene's germline CDR1 is KGHSH and CDR2 LQKENI. The CDR3 sequence is 14 residues long. This chain's CDR3 is CASSPQGAYNEQFF. The CDR3 DNA is TGTGCCAGCTCACCACAGGGTGCCTACAATGAGCAGTTCTTC.

V is TRBV5-1 and J is TRBJ1-1; weak D call: TRBD1 (5 bases). CDR3 size: 18 residues. Trimming removed 0 bases from V and 1 base from J, with 19 bases in between. In germline, CDR1 is SGHRS, CDR2 YFSETQ. The CDR3: CASSLAGPSLGENTEAFF. In DNA, the CDR3 is TGCGCCAGCAGCTTGGCCGGACCATCTTTGGGGGAGAACACTGAAGCTTTCTTT. Full variable domain (outside the CDR3, taken from reference TRBV5-1 and TRBJ1-1): KAGVTQTPRYLIKTRGQQVTLSCSPISGHRSVSWYQQTPGQGLQFLFEYFSETQRNKGNFPGRFSGRQFSNSRSEMNVSTLELGDSALYLCASSLAGPSLGENTEAFFGQGTRLTVV.

V gene TRBV7-9 combines with J gene TRBJ2-1; 9 nucleotides match TRBD2. CDR1 and CDR2 (germline): SEHNR, FQNEAQ (reference sequence). V was clipped by 5 bases and J by 6 bases; unmatched bases: 8. The CDR3 is made up of 15 amino acids. The CDR3 sequence: CASSPYIAGANEQFF. Here the CDR3 DNA reads TGTGCCAGCAGCCCCTACATAGCGGGGGCCAATGAGCAGTTCTTC.

The chain links TRBV20-1 to TRBJ2-3; possibly TRBD2 for D (5 bases). V gave up 4 bases and J gave up 9 bases, with 11 bases separating them. Germline CDR1 and CDR2: DFQATT and SNEGSKA (reference sequence). The CDR3 totals 11 residues. CDR3 sequence: CSAIRWETQYF. The CDR3 nucleotides are TGCAGTGCTATAAGGTGGGAGACGCAGTATTTT.

The J gene is TRBJ1-2, the V gene TRBV23-1; D uncertain. TRBV23-1 is assigned to the ORF class and has an uncertain function. V was shortened by 0 bases and J by 2 bases, with 7 bases between the two germline ends. CDR3 length: 14 residues. The CDR3 loop reads CASSQSPENYGYTF. DNA for the CDR3: TGCGCCAGCAGTCAATCCCCCGAAAACTATGGCTACACCTTC.

The chain couples TRBV27 to TRBJ2-4; weak D call: TRBD1 (5 bases). Per germline, CDR1 MNHEY and CDR2 SMNVEV (reference sequence). The CDR3 contains 13 residues. V was clipped by 8 bases and J by 2 bases, with 10 bases between them. The CDR3 nucleotides are TGTGCCAGCGCCACAGGTACCAAAAACATTCAGTACTTC. Protein product: CASATGTKNIQYF.

The rearrangement links TRBV6-6 to TRBJ2-1; D may be TRBD1 (7 bases). CDR1 MNHNY and CDR2 SVGAGI come from the germline V gene (reference sequence). This CDR3 is built from 15 residues. V lost 6 bases and J 2 bases, leaving 14 bases between the germline ends. This chain's CDR3 is CASSNPGGPYNEQFF. DNA of the CDR3: TGTGCCAGCAGCAATCCAGGGGGGCCCTACAATGAGCAGTTCTTC.

The chain links TRBV11-3 to TRBJ2-7, with a possible D match to TRBD1 (7 bases). CDR1 and CDR2 (germline): SGHNT, YENEEA. The CDR3 spans 14 residues. Between the trimmed V and J ends, which lost 5 bases and 7 bases, there was a span of 18 bases. The CDR3 region is CASSTGEHRGEQYF. DNA for the CDR3: TGTGCCAGCAGCACAGGGGAACACCGGGGGGAGCAGTACTTC.

This sequence joins TRBV6-1 and TRBJ2-7, with TRBD2 identical over 9 bases. This CDR3 is built from 17 residues. V lost 3 bases, J lost 3 bases, and 12 bases stayed unmatched. CDR1 is MNHNS and CDR2 is SASEGT in the germline V gene. CDR3 nucleotide sequence: TGTGCCAGCAGTGAGACCTTCCCAGCGGGGGGCAGCTACGAGCAGTACTTC. Translated: CASSETFPAGGSYEQYF.

The chain carries TRBV30 and TRBJ2-7, with TRBD1 matching 7 bases. This CDR3 contains 14 residues. The germline V gene has CDR1 GTSNPN and CDR2 SVGIG (reference sequence). Trimming at V came to 0 bases and at J to 1 base, leaving 3 bases not matched to a gene. In DNA form, the CDR3 reads TGTGCCTGGAGTGTACAGGGGCGATCCTACGAGCAGTACTTC. Translated: CAWSVQGRSYEQYF.

This clone showed up just once. The chain employs TRBV12-5 and TRBJ2-7, with a weak D call TRBD1 (5 bases). Germline V lookup: CDR1 LGHNT, CDR2 FRNRAP. The CDR3 has 15 residues. Between the trimmed V and J ends, which lost 6 bases and 3 bases, there was a span of 18 bases. The CDR3 DNA reads as TGTGCTAGTGGCCTTGTGGTAGGGGCTTTCTACGAGCAGTACTTC. This sequence encodes CASGLVVGAFYEQYF.

The genes are TRBV5-1 and TRBJ2-7, with a possible D match to TRBD1 (5 bases). Trimming removed 4 bases at V and 3 bases at J, with 11 bases between. Germline lookup yields CDR1 SGHRS and CDR2 YFSETQ. The CDR3 contains 13 residues. The DNA of the CDR3 is TGCGCCAGCAGCATGAATACAGGCTACGAGCAGTACTTC. Translated, it gives CASSMNTGYEQYF.

V gene TRBV27 combines with J gene TRBJ2-2; D is possibly TRBD2 (5 bases). Trimming stripped 2 bases from V and 8 bases from J, with 15 bases between. The CDR3 has 15 amino acids. Germline lookup yields CDR1 MNHEY and CDR2 SMNVEV (reference sequence). The CDR3 nucleotides are TGTGCCAGCAGTTTAGCGTCCGGGGTTGGTGGGGAGCTGTTTTTT. This sequence encodes CASSLASGVGGELFF.

This chain uses TRBV27 with TRBJ2-7; 7 bases are a match to TRBD2. The CDR3 loop spans 16 amino acids. CDR1 is MNHEY and CDR2 is SMNVEV in the germline V gene (reference sequence). After removal of 2 bases from V and 0 bases from J, the junction contained 7 bases not matched to a gene. The CDR3 loop reads CASSLKAGGSSYEQYF. The CDR3 nucleotides are TGTGCCAGCAGTTTAAAGGCCGGGGGGAGCTCCTACGAGCAGTACTTC.

This chain joins TRBV7-9 and TRBJ2-3, with D possibly being TRBD2 (6 bases). Trimming cost V 5 bases and J 4 bases, with 16 bases left between them. The CDR3 covers 15 residues. Germline V gives CDR1 SEHNR, CDR2 FQNEAQ (reference sequence). The chain's CDR3 is CASSKPGLRADTQYF. The CDR3 DNA reads TGTGCCAGCAGCAAACCGGGACTCCGGGCAGATACGCAGTATTTT.

The V call is TRBV2, the J call TRBJ1-2; no definite D call. Deletions cut 4 bases from V and 8 bases from J, with 14 bases between. CDR1 SNHLY and CDR2 FYNNEI come from the germline V gene. The CDR3 totals 13 residues. The DNA for the CDR3 is TGTGCCAGCAGTGGGACGGCTACCCTGGGCTACACCTTC. The encoded protein is CASSGTATLGYTF.

This chain uses TRBV5-1 with TRBJ1-2, with 7 bases lining up with TRBD1. The CDR3 spans 16 residues. The germline CDR1 and CDR2 sequences are SGHRS and YFSETQ. The V and J ends lost 4 bases and 4 bases, in that order; junction bases with no gene match: 13. The DNA of the CDR3 is TGCGCCAGCAGCCTCGCTCCGGGACAGTCGGCCTATGGCTACACCTTC. The encoded protein is CASSLAPGQSAYGYTF.

The chain links TRBV30 to TRBJ2-7; TRBD2 might be the D (5 bases). Germline-derived CDR1 and CDR2 are GTSNPN and SVGIG (reference sequence). The germline V and J ends were trimmed by 3 bases and 5 bases, with 17 bases remaining between them. The CDR3 sequence is 14 residues long. The CDR3, as DNA: TGTGCCTGGAGCCTACGGACTTTGGGTCACGAGCAGTACTTC. It specifies CAWSLRTLGHEQYF.

As concerns this clone: Additional DNA sequences in this sample encode the identical CDR3. The chain links TRBV6-1 to TRBJ2-7, with 7 nucleotides matching TRBD2. Germline V gene sequence: CDR1 MNHNS, CDR2 SASEGT. V lost 3 bases to trimming and J lost 4 bases; unmatched junction nucleotides: 6. This CDR3 contains 14 residues. The CDR3 nucleotides read TGTGCCAGCAGTGAGGCGGGAGTTTCGTACGAGCAGTACTTC. Translation gives CASSEAGVSYEQYF.

The gene calls are TRBV5-1 and TRBJ1-2; D is uncertain. CDR1 and CDR2 (germline): SGHRS, YFSETQ. The CDR3 spans 11 residues. V was clipped by 3 bases and J by 7 bases, with 7 bases between them. The CDR3 nucleotides read TGCGCCAGCAGCTCCCCGCCTGGCTACACCTTC. It is translated as CASSSPPGYTF.

This sequence joins TRBV11-2 and TRBJ2-4; 11 bases are shared with TRBD2. Germline CDR1 reads SGHAT; CDR2 reads FQNNGV. The V segment lost 6 bases and the J segment 6 bases; nucleotides outside the gene matches: 4. The CDR3 sequence is 14 residues long. CDR3 loop: CASSLAGGGNIQYF. The DNA for the CDR3 is TGTGCCAGCAGTCTAGCGGGAGGAGGAAACATTCAGTACTTC.

The J gene is TRBJ2-1, the V gene TRBV10-3; 11 nucleotides line up with TRBD2. Per the germline V gene, CDR1 is ENHRY and CDR2 is SYGVKD. This CDR3 is 17 amino acids long. V trimming: 3 bases; J trimming: 7 bases; junction bases outside the gene matches: 11. CDR3 loop: CAISESSGRAIGNEQFF. The CDR3 nucleotides are TGTGCCATCAGTGAAAGTAGCGGGAGGGCCATAGGGAATGAGCAGTTCTTC.